This record looks at one T cell receptor beta chain sequence and its context. Its antigen is not identified. At one end the junction does not follow the germline gene, possibly because of a read error. Presence of unique molecular identifiers characterized the TCR beta cDNA libraries. Each CDR3 protein is one row after TCRdb ran MiXCR on the PCR reads. The table lists roughly 800,000 distinct CDR3 sequences, about half of them singletons. This sample is part of a study of post-analysis software for immune sequencing data. General study results and limits: Roughly five TRBV segments, including TRBV5-6, TRBV5-1 and TRBV20-1, were more frequent in patients than controls. The study found significantly lower normalized Chao1 diversity in multiple sclerosis patients than in controls.

From germline, CDR1 is LNHNV and CDR2 YYDKDF (reference sequence). The CDR3 contains 13 residues. This chain joins TRBV15 and TRBJ2-7; D might be TRBD1 (6 bases). The J call may be faulty, since TRBJ2-5 better matches the DNA end. The material sequenced was blood. The sequence was obtained from a girl aged 10-17 years with multiple sclerosis. The CDR3 nucleotides are TGTACCACCAGAAGGGGGTTGGGGGAGACCCAGTACTTC. Its translation is CTTRRGLGETQYF.